This T cell receptor (beta chain) was identified in a study of blood T cells in healthy people across ages. General study findings and limits: Changes seen in expanded clonotypes were possibly confounded by donor CMV status left unknown.

Investigators took about 9.1 milliliters of peripheral blood from every donor. This clonotype appeared a few times. The antigen is unknown. An end of the junction does not agree with germline; a read error may underlie this. Germline V lookup: CDR1 SSHAT, CDR2 FNYEAQ (reference sequence). The CDR3 loop spans 14 amino acids. Through a sample-barcoded 5' primer and a J-beta primer mix, a second PCR was run for 7 to 11 cycles. Via MiXCR, TCRdb re-called the 5' RACE reads, giving one row per CDR3 protein. The data hold roughly 1,000,000 distinct CDR3 sequences, with approximately 25% observed a single time. In addition, the sample was reused for a study of T cells of mothers and their children. That publication notes: Each donor was one of three healthy Caucasian mothers or one of their six children. Each child gave approximately 2.8 million TCR beta CDR3 reads (each mother, over 10 million).

This sequence was found in a girl aged 2 to 9 in good health. The chain employs TRBV7-7 and TRBJ2-5; the D gene could be TRBD1 or TRBD2 (5 bases each). Material for sequencing was blood. CDR3 coding DNA: TGTGCTAGCAGCTTAGCGCTGGGGGAAGAGACCCAGTACTTC. Protein product: CASSLALGEETQYF.